This T cell receptor (beta chain) was captured by sequencing in a study of blood T cell repertoires in COVID-19. Study-level information: Donors in the United States, Italy and Spain gave samples during acute or convalescent COVID-19. Nucleic acid was either cDNA or gDNA, and it came from T cells, B-cell-depleted T cells, or PBMCs.

Per the authors' pipeline: Reference gene primer amplification in the assay estimated nucleated cell counts. Here immunoSEQ multiplex PCR was the method, and the copy in TCRdb shows in-frame clones only, minus some. The DNA was the basis for D and trimming; V, J and clone size are from that table. Altogether roughly 230,000 clones are present, around four fifths being singletons, with the ten largest covering more than 6%. CDR1 is ENHRY, CDR2 SYGVKD, per germline. Trimming took off 6 bases at V and 2 bases at J, with 13 bases between the two ends. The CDR3 runs to 14 residues. The sequenced sample consisted of peripheral blood. The genes are TRBV10-3 and TRBJ1-2; D is undetermined. This TCR was sampled from a woman in her fifties or sixties with active or convalescent COVID-19. The CDR3: CAIRPEVGNYGYTF. The CDR3 coding sequence is TGTGCCATCAGGCCCGAGGTAGGAAACTATGGCTACACCTTC.